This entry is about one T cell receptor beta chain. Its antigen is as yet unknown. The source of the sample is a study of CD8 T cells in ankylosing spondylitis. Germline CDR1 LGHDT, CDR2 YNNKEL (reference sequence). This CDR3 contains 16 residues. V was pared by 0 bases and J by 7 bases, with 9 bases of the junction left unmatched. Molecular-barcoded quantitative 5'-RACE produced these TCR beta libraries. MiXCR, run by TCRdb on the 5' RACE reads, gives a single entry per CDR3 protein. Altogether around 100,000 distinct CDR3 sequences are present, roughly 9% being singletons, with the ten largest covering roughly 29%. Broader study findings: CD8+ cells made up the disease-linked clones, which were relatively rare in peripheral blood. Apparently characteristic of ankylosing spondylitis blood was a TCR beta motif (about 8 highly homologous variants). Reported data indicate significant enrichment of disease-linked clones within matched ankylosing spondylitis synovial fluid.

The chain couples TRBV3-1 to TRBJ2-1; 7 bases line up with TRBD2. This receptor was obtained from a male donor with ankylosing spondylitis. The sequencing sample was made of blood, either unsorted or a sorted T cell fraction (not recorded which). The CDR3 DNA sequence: TGTGCCAGCAGCCAAGATTGGGCTAGCGGACAAAATGAGCAGTTCTTC. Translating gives CASSQDWASGQNEQFF.